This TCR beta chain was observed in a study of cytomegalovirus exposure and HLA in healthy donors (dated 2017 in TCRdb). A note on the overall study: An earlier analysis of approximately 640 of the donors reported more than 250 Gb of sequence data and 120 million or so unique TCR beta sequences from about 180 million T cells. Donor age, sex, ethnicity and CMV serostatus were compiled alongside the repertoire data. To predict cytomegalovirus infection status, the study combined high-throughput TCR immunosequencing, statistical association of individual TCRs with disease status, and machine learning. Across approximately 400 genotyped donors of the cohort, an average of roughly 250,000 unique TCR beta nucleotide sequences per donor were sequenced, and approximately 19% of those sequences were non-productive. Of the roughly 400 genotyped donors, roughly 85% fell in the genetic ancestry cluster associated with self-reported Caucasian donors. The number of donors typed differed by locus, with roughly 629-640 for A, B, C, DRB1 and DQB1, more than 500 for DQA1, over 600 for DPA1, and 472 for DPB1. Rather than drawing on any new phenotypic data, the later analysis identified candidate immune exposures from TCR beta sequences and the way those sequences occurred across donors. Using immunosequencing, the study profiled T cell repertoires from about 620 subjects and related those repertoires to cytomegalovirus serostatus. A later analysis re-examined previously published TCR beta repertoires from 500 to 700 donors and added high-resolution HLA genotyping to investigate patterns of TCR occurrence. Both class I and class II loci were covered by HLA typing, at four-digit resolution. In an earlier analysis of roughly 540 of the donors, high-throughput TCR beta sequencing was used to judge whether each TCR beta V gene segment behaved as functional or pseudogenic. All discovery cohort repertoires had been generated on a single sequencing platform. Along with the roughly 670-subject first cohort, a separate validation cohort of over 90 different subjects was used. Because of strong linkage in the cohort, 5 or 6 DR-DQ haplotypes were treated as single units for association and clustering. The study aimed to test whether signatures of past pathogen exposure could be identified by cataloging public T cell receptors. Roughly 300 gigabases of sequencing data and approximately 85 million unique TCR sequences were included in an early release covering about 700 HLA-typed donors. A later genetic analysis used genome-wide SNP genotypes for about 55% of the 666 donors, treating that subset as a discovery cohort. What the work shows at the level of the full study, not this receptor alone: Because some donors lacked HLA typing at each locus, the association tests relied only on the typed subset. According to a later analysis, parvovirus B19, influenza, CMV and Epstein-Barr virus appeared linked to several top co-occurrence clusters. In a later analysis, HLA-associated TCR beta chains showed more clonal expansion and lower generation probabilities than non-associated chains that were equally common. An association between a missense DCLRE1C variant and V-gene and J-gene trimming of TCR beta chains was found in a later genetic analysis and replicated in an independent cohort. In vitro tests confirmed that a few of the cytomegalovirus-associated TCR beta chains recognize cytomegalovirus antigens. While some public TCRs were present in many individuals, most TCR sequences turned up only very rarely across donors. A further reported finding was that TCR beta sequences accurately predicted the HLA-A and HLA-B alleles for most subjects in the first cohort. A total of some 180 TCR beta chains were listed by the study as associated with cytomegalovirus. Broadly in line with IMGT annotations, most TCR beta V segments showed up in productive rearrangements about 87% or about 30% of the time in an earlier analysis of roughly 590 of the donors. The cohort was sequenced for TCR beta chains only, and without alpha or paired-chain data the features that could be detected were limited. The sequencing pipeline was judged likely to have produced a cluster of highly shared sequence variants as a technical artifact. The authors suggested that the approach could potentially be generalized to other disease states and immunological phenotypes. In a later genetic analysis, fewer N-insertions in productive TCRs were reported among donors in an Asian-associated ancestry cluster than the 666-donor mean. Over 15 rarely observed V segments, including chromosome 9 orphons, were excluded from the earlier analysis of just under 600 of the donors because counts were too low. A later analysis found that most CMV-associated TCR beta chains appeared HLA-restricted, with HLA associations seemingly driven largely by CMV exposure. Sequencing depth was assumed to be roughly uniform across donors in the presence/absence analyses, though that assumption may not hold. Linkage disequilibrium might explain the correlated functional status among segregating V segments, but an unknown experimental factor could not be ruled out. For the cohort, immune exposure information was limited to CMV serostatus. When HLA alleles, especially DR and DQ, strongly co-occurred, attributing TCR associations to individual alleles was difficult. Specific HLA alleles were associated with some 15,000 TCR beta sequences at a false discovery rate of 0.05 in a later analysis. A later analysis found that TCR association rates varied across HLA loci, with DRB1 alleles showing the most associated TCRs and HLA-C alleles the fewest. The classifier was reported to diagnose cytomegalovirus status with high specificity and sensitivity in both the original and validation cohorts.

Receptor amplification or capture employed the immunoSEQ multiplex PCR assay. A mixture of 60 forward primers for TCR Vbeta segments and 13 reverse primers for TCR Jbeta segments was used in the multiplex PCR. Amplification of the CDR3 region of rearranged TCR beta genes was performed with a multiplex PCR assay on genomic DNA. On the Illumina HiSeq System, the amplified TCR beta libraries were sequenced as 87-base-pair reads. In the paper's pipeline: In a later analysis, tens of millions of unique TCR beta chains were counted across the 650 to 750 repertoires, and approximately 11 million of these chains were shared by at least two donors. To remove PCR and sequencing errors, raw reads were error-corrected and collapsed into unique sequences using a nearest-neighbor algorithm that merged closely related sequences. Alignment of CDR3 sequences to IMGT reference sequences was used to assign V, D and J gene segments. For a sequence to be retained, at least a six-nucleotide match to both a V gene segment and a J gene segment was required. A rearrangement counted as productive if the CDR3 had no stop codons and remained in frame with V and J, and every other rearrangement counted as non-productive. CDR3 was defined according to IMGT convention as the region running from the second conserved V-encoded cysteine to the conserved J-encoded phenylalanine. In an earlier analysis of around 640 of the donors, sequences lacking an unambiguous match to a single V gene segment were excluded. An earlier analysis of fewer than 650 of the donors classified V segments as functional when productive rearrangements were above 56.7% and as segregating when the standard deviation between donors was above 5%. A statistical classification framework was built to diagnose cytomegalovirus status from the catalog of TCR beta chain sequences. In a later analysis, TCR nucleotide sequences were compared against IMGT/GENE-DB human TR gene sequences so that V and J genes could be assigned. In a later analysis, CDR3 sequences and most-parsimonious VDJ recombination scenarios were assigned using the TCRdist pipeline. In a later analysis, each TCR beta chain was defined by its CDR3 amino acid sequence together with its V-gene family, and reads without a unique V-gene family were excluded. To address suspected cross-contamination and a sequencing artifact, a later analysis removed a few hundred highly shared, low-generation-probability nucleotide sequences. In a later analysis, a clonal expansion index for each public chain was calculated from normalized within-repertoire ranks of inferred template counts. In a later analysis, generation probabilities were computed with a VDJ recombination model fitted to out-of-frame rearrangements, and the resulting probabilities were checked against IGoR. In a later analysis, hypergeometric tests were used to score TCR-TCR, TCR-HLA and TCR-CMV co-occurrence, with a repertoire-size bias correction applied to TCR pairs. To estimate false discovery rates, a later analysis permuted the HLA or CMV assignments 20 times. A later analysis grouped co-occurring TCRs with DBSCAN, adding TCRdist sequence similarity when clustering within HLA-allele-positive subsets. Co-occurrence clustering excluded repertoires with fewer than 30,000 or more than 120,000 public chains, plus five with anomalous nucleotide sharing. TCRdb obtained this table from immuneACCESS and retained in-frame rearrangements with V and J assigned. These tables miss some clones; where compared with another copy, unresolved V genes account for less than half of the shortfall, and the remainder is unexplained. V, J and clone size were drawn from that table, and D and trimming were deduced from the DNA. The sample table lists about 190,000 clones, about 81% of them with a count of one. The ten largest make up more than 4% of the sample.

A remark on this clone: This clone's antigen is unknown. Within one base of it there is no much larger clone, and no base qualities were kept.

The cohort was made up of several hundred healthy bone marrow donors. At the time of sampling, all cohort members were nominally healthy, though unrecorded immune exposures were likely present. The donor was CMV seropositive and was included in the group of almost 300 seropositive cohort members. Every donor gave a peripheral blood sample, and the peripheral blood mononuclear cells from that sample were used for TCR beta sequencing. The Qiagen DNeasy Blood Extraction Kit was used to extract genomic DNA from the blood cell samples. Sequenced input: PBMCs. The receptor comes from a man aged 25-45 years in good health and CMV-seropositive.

The nucleotides read TGTGCCAGCGACAGGTGGGACACTGAAGCTTTCTTT. Its amino acids are CASDRWDTEAFF. The sequence links TRBV7-8 to TRBJ1-1; the D gene is possibly TRBD1, with 6 bases matching. The germline V gene encodes CDR1 SGHVS and CDR2 FQNEAQ. Between the V and J ends, shortened by 8 bases and 3 bases respectively, the junction contains 10 bases. Including cysteine and phenylalanine, the CDR3 has 12 amino acids. Just CDR3 DNA is preserved here, 36 bases in frame from base 1.